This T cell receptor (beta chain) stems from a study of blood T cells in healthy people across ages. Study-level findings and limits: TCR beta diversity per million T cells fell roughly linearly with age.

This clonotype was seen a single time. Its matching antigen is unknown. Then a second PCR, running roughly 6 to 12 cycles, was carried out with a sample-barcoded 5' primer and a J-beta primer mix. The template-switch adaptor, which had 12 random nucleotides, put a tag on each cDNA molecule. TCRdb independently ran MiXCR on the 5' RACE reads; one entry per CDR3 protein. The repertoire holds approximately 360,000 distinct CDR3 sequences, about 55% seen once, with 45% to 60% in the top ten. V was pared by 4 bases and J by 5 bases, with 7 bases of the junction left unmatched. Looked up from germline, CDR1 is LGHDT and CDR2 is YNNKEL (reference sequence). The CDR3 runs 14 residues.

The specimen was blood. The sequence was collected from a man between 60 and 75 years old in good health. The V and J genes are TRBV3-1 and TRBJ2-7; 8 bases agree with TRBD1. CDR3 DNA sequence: TGTGCCAGCAGCCCGAGACAGGGGTTCCACGAGCAGTACTTC. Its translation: CASSPRQGFHEQYF.